This TCR beta chain was sequenced for a study of blood T cell repertoires in COVID-19. The repertoire was sequenced with immunoSEQ multiplex PCR; TCRdb's copy has only in-frame clones and lacks some. The sample shows about 270,000 clones, about 91% of them seen only once. Trimming at V came to 6 bases and at J to 5 bases, leaving 6 bases not matched to a gene. CDR1 and CDR2 (germline): MDHEN, SYDVKM. This CDR3 region has 13 residues. The sample taken for sequencing was PBMCs or T cells enriched from blood (not recorded which). The chain recombines TRBV28 with TRBJ1-2; 7 positions agree with TRBD1. This TCR was sampled from a man in his forties who had been exposed to COVID-19. The CDR3 nucleotides are TGTGCCAGCAGAACAACAGGGGAGTATGGCTACACCTTC. Amino acids: CASRTTGEYGYTF.